The next 24 T cell receptor beta chains were all read from a single sample in a study of PD-L1 blockade in urothelial cancer. The table came from immunoSEQ multiplex PCR; TCRdb's copy has only in-frame clones and leaves some out. The repertoire includes some 38,000 clones, around four fifths of them detected once, and 13% to 15% sits in the top ten. The time point here: pretreatment peripheral blood. The sequencing here drew on PBMCs, taken around atezolizumab (anti-PD-L1) treatment. Every receptor here comes from a man at least 80 years old with urothelial cancer.

The genes are TRBV5-6 and TRBJ2-7, with 10 positions matching TRBD2. Germline loops: CDR1 SGHDT, CDR2 YYEEEE. V lost 0 bases to trimming and J lost 0 bases; unmatched junction nucleotides: 6. The CDR3 has 17 amino acids. DNA of the CDR3: TGTGCCAGCAGCTTGGCCCCGCCTAGCGGGAGCTCCTACGAGCAGTACTTC. Amino acid sequence: CASSLAPPSGSSYEQYF.

The CDR3 bases are TGCAGCGTTGAGGACAGGGGGGATCAGCCCCAGCATTTT. Its translation: CSVEDRGDQPQHF. This chain uses TRBV29-1 with TRBJ1-5; 10 bases match TRBD1. This CDR3 contains 13 residues. Trimming at V came to 3 bases and at J to 5 bases, leaving 1 base not matched to a gene. Germline CDR1 SQVTM, CDR2 ANQGSEA.

CDR3 residues: CASTRRTSGIGGTLYEQYF. The CDR3 coding sequence is TGTGCCAGCACCCGCCGGACTAGCGGAATTGGCGGGACTCTCTACGAGCAGTACTTC. The genes are TRBV5-6 and TRBJ2-7; the match to TRBD2 covers 10 bases. The CDR3 extends over 19 amino acids. Germline V gene data show CDR1 as SGHDT and CDR2 as YYEEEE. Trimming cost V 6 bases and J 3 bases; bases outside gene matches: 21.

V usage is TRBV6-6 and J usage is TRBJ1-5, with 7 bases that match TRBD1. Unmatched junction bases numbered 4, after V lost 6 bases and J lost 2 bases. Germline lookup yields CDR1 MNHNY and CDR2 SVGAGI (reference sequence). The CDR3 runs 14 residues. CDR3 nucleotide sequence: TGTGCCAGCAGGCAGACAGGGCGCAATCAGCCCCAGCATTTT. Its translation: CASRQTGRNQPQHF.

This chain joins TRBV28 and TRBJ1-5; TRBD1 aligns across 11 bases. Trimming took 5 bases from V and 6 from J; bases not matched to a gene: 3. Germline V gene data show CDR1 as MDHEN and CDR2 as SYDVKM. The CDR3 is 14 residues long. The CDR3 region has the DNA TGTGCCAGCAGTCTAGGGACAGGGGGTCAGCCCCAGCATTTT. Protein product: CASSLGTGGQPQHF.

V is TRBV19 and J is TRBJ2-5; tentative D call: TRBD1 (5 bases). There are 14 residues in the CDR3. Germline V gene data show CDR1 as LNHDA and CDR2 as SQIVND (reference sequence). V lost 1 base and J lost 4, with 10 bases in between. CDR3 DNA: TGTGCCAGTAGTATAGCAGGGCAGGCAGAGACCCAGTACTTC. Translated, it gives CASSIAGQAETQYF.

The V and J genes are TRBV10-3 and TRBJ2-7; TRBD2 matches 13 bases. The germline gives CDR1 ENHRY, CDR2 SYGVKD. V lost 6 bases, J lost 6 bases, and 8 bases stayed unmatched. This CDR3 has 15 residues. The CDR3 nucleotides read TGTGCCATCAGCGTACAACTAGCGGGAGGGGGCGAGCAGTACTTC. This translates into CAISVQLAGGGEQYF.

The chain couples TRBV28 to TRBJ2-3; 8 bases map to TRBD2. The J segment lost 7 bases and the V segment lost 8 bases, leaving 17 bases of the junction unmatched. Germline assignment: CDR1 MDHEN and CDR2 SYDVKM. CDR3 size: 16 residues. CDR3 nucleotide sequence: TGTGCCAGCTGCCCCGTCGGTAGCGGGGTTCGAAATACGCAGTATTTT. Translated, it gives CASCPVGSGVRNTQYF.

V is TRBV5-6 and J is TRBJ2-7; TRBD2 agrees at 9 bases. CDR3 length: 15 residues. The V gene end was trimmed by 2 bases and the J gene end by 2 bases; junction bases not matched to a gene: 5. In germline, CDR1 is SGHDT, CDR2 YYEEEE. The CDR3 region has the DNA TGTGCCAGCAGCTTCGGACTAGCGAGAACCTACGAGCAGTACTTC. It translates to CASSFGLARTYEQYF.

V and J are TRBV27 and TRBJ2-3, with TRBD1 as a possible D gene (5 bases). V lost 6 bases to trimming and J lost 4 bases, with 5 bases between them. There are 11 residues in the CDR3. CDR1 and CDR2 (germline): MNHEY, SMNVEV (reference sequence). Here the CDR3 reads CASRGADTQYF. The CDR3 nucleotides read TGTGCCAGCAGAGGGGCAGATACGCAGTATTTT.

V usage is TRBV4-1 and J usage is TRBJ2-3; TRBD2 agrees at 9 bases. The CDR3 extends over 13 amino acids. Germline CDR1 reads MGHRA; CDR2 reads YSYEKL. Trimming took 2 bases from V and 10 from J; bases not matched to a gene: 4. In DNA, the CDR3 is TGCGCCAGCAGCCAATATAGCGGGAGTGCGCAGTATTTT. It encodes CASSQYSGSAQYF.

The rearrangement uses TRBV6-1 and TRBJ1-1, with a tentative D call TRBD1 (5 bases). V was shortened by 0 bases and J by 1 base, with 15 bases between the two germline ends. CDR3 length: 17 amino acids. Germline V gene sequence: CDR1 MNHNS, CDR2 SASEGT. CDR3 residues: CASSEARNRRGNTEAFF. The DNA for the CDR3 is TGTGCCAGCAGTGAAGCTAGGAACAGGCGAGGGAACACTGAAGCTTTCTTT.

The chain joins TRBV27 to TRBJ2-1; 9 bases agree with TRBD2. Germline V gene data show CDR1 as MNHEY and CDR2 as SMNVEV (reference sequence). The CDR3 consists of 14 residues. V was clipped by 6 bases and J by 7 bases; unmatched bases: 7. CDR3 sequence: CASSPSGRWNEQFF. DNA of the CDR3: TGTGCCAGCAGCCCAAGCGGGAGGTGGAATGAGCAGTTCTTC.

J is TRBJ1-5 and V is TRBV10-3; D is perhaps TRBD1 (6 bases). Germline assignment: CDR1 ENHRY and CDR2 SYGVKD. The CDR3 spans 14 residues. Trimming stripped 3 bases from V and 2 bases from J, with 8 bases between. CDR3: CAISEGGGNQPQHF. The CDR3 coding sequence is TGTGCCATCAGTGAAGGGGGAGGCAATCAGCCCCAGCATTTT.

Regarding this clone: The same CDR3 arises from other DNA sequences in this sample as well. The chain has TRBV18 and TRBJ1-3; D gene ambiguous. V lost 2 bases and J lost 1, with 3 bases in between. The germline CDR1 and CDR2 sequences are KGHSH and LQKENI. This CDR3 spans 13 amino acids. The CDR3 here is CASSPSSGNTIYF. The CDR3 coding sequence is TGTGCCAGCTCACCATCGTCTGGAAACACCATATATTTT.

The chain combines TRBV9 with TRBJ2-1; tentatively, D is TRBD2 (6 bases). Germline lookup yields CDR1 SGDLS and CDR2 YYNGEE. This CDR3 contains 14 residues. V was shortened by 7 bases and J by 4 bases, with 15 bases between the two germline ends. The CDR3 region has the DNA TGTGCCAGCCGCCCTGTGGCGGGATACAATGAGCAGTTCTTC. It translates to CASRPVAGYNEQFF.

The chain has TRBV9 and TRBJ2-5; possible D gene TRBD2, 5 bases. Looked up from germline, CDR1 is SGDLS and CDR2 is YYNGEE. The V end lost 4 bases, the J end lost 1 base, and 20 bases lay between the germline ends. The CDR3 is made up of 17 amino acids. CDR3 loop: CASSRTGTATLQETQYF. The DNA for the CDR3 is TGTGCCAGCAGCCGAACGGGAACAGCAACTCTCCAAGAGACCCAGTACTTC. The variable domain in full, with the rest retrieved from reference TRBV9 and TRBJ2-5, is DSGVTQTPKHLITATGQRVTLRCSPRSGDLSVYWYQQSLDQGLQFLIQYYNGEERAKGNILERFSAQQFPDLHSELNLSSLELGDSALYFCASSRTGTATLQETQYFGPGTRLLVL.

This rearrangement joins TRBV4-2 to TRBJ1-4; 11 bases fit TRBD1. From germline, CDR1 is LGHNA and CDR2 YNFKEQ. The CDR3 is 16 amino acids. Unmatched junction bases numbered 7, after V lost 4 bases and J lost 6 bases. The CDR3: CASSRGTGGKDEKLFF. DNA of the CDR3: TGTGCCAGCAGCCGGGGGACAGGGGGAAAAGATGAAAAACTGTTTTTT.

This chain joins TRBV28 and TRBJ1-4; D is uncertain. The germline gives CDR1 MDHEN, CDR2 SYDVKM. CDR3 size: 12 residues. Trimming stripped 2 bases from V and 14 bases from J, with 12 bases between. CDR3 loop: CASSLRVGGLFF. The CDR3 region has the DNA TGTGCCAGCAGTTTAAGGGTTGGAGGTCTGTTTTTT.

This clone has just a few counts. This chain links TRBV4-2 with TRBJ2-1; 7 positions match TRBD2. Germline-derived CDR1 and CDR2 are LGHNA and YNFKEQ. J lost 4 bases, V lost 0 bases, and 3 bases had no gene match. This CDR3 has 15 amino acids. The CDR3 sequence is CASSQDLGGYNEQFF. CDR3 coding DNA: TGTGCCAGCAGCCAAGATTTGGGGGGGTACAATGAGCAGTTCTTC.

The chain recombines TRBV5-1 with TRBJ2-2; a possible D gene is TRBD1 (6 bases). Germline loops: CDR1 SGHRS, CDR2 YFSETQ. The CDR3 sequence is 14 residues long. V dropped 1 base and J dropped 3 bases, with 7 bases sitting between them. The CDR3 loop is CASSLTGHTGELFF. Here the CDR3 DNA reads TGCGCCAGCAGCTTGACAGGGCACACCGGGGAGCTGTTTTTT.

The V call is TRBV28, the J call TRBJ2-1, with TRBD2 matching 11 bases. The germline CDR1 and CDR2 sequences are MDHEN and SYDVKM. The CDR3 runs to 17 residues. Losses at the gene ends were 3 bases for V and 10 bases for J; bases not matched to a gene: 14. CDR3 in DNA: TGTGCCAGCAGTTTGCTAGCGGGAGGCAGAATGAGGAGAGAGCAGTTCTTC. It codes for CASSLLAGGRMRREQFF.

The gene calls are TRBV25-1 and TRBJ2-2; 10 bases map to TRBD1. There are 16 residues in the CDR3. Unmatched junction bases numbered 5, after V lost 6 bases and J lost 1 base. CDR1 and CDR2 (germline): MGHDK, SYGVNS. CDR3 region: CASSGQGVRNTGELFF. The CDR3 DNA is TGTGCCAGCAGCGGACAGGGGGTGAGGAACACCGGGGAGCTGTTTTTT.

J is TRBJ2-3 and V is TRBV11-2, with TRBD2 matching 12 bases. The junction had 10 bases not matched to a gene; V was cut back by 5 bases and J by 1 base. Germline CDR1 and CDR2: SGHAT and FQNNGV. The CDR3 consists of 18 residues. CDR3 coding DNA: TGTGCCAGCAGCCAGGGACTAGCGGGTCCTAGGGGCACAGATACGCAGTATTTT. It is translated as CASSQGLAGPRGTDTQYF.